The sample holds a few counts of the clone carrying this T cell receptor beta chain. Original processing methods: From reference gene primer amplification, estimates of nucleated cell counts were derived. Measured with immunoSEQ multiplex PCR; TCRdb has only the in-frame clones, and not every one. Clone size and V and J calls were adopted from that table, with D and trimming inferred from the DNA. The table includes 150,000 or so clones, approximately 78% detected once. Germline values: CDR1 MGHDK, CDR2 SYGVNS. V was trimmed by 5 bases and J by 5 bases, leaving 9 bases between them. This CDR3 has 12 residues. This sample stems from a study of blood T cell repertoires in COVID-19.

The chain carries TRBV25-1 and TRBJ2-5; no clear D gene. The receptor comes from a man older than 75 with acute or convalescent COVID-19. The sequencing sample was made of peripheral blood. The CDR3 spells CASSSLWETQYF. In DNA form, the CDR3 reads TGTGCCAGCAGTAGCCTGTGGGAGACCCAGTACTTC.